This passage covers 10 T cell receptor beta chains from one sample sequenced in a study of blood T cell repertoires in COVID-19. This table comes from immunoSEQ multiplex PCR, and its TCRdb copy is limited to in-frame clones, with some not included. The table has over 130,000 clones, 65% to 90% seen once; the top ten hold less than 3.5%. Sample: peripheral blood. Every receptor here comes from a man aged 70-80 years with acute or convalescent COVID-19.

This clone was counted once. The rearrangement links TRBV6-6 to TRBJ2-7; 7 bases fit TRBD1. This CDR3 is built from 14 residues. With 6 bases clipped from V and 4 bases from J, the junction kept 9 bases outside the gene matches. Germline values: CDR1 MNHNY, CDR2 SVGAGI (reference sequence). CDR3 sequence: CASRNRGNPYEQYF. The CDR3 coding sequence is TGTGCCAGCAGAAACAGGGGTAATCCTTACGAGCAGTACTTC.

CDR3: CASSLDRGYGYTF. The CDR3 coding sequence is TGTGCCAGCAGCCTCGACAGGGGGTACGGCTACACCTTC. The chain employs TRBV7-3 and TRBJ1-2, with 9 positions matching TRBD1. Germline V lookup: CDR1 SGHTA, CDR2 FQGTGA. The CDR3 covers 13 residues. V gave up 5 bases and J gave up 8 bases; unmatched junction bases: 6. The variable domain in full, with the rest retrieved from reference TRBV7-3 and TRBJ1-2, is GAGVSQTPSNKVTEKGKYVELRCDPISGHTALYWYRQSLGQGPEFLIYFQGTGAADDSGLPNDRFFAVRPEGSVSTLKIQRTERGDSAVYLCASSLDRGYGYTFGSGTRLTVV.

This clone was seen only a few times. This sequence joins TRBV4-3 and TRBJ1-2; no definite D call. Trimming pared 0 bases from V and 4 bases from J, leaving 12 bases between. Germline V gene data show CDR1 as LGHNA and CDR2 as YSLEER. CDR3 length: 15 amino acids. CDR3 sequence (DNA): TGCGCCAGCAGCCAAGATATAACACACCGCTATGGCTACACCTTC. Its translation is CASSQDITHRYGYTF.

The V and J genes are TRBV24-1 and TRBJ2-1, with 8 bases identical to TRBD2. From germline, CDR1 is KGHDR and CDR2 SFDVKD. The CDR3 consists of 17 residues. V lost 4 bases and J lost 9; bases outside the gene matches: 16. The CDR3 loop reads CATSETRKREKIGEQFF. The CDR3 bases are TGTGCCACCAGTGAGACCAGGAAGCGGGAGAAGATCGGTGAGCAGTTCTTC.

V usage is TRBV5-1 and J usage is TRBJ2-2; 7 nucleotides line up with TRBD1. CDR1 SGHRS and CDR2 YFSETQ come from the germline V gene. The CDR3 loop spans 16 amino acids. V trimming: 2 bases; J trimming: 6 bases; junction bases outside the gene matches: 10. DNA of the CDR3: TGCGCCAGCAGCTTCGAGGGGACAGTCGGTTCCGGGGAGCTGTTTTTT. Protein sequence: CASSFEGTVGSGELFF. Variable domain in full (rest from reference TRBV5-1 and TRBJ2-2): KAGVTQTPRYLIKTRGQQVTLSCSPISGHRSVSWYQQTPGQGLQFLFEYFSETQRNKGNFPGRFSGRQFSNSRSEMNVSTLELGDSALYLCASSFEGTVGSGELFFGEGSRLTVL.

In its sample, this clone was seen once. The chain recombines TRBV19 with TRBJ2-7; 9 bases fit TRBD2. V gave up 5 bases and J gave up 3 bases; unmatched junction bases: 5. This CDR3 comprises 14 residues. The germline V gene encodes CDR1 LNHDA and CDR2 SQIVND (reference sequence). CDR3 coding DNA: TGTGCCAGTAGTGGTTCTAGCGGGATCTACGAGCAGTACTTC. The encoded protein is CASSGSSGIYEQYF.

The chain combines TRBV24-1 with TRBJ2-1, with 8 bases aligning to TRBD2. The CDR3 has 16 residues. Germline CDR1 KGHDR, CDR2 SFDVKD. V dropped 3 bases and J dropped 0; count of bases not matched to a gene: 3. CDR3 amino acids: CATSDQSGSSYNEQFF. The CDR3 nucleotides are TGTGCCACCAGTGATCAAAGCGGGAGCTCCTACAATGAGCAGTTCTTC.

This sequence joins TRBV27 and TRBJ1-4; no clear D. Between the trimmed V and J ends, which lost 2 bases and 7 bases, there was a span of 8 bases. CDR3 size: 13 residues. Germline CDR1 MNHEY, CDR2 SMNVEV (reference sequence). The CDR3 DNA sequence: TGTGCCAGCAGTTTAGAGGGTGGTGAAAAACTGTTTTTT. This sequence encodes CASSLEGGEKLFF.

This clone was observed a single time. The gene calls are TRBV19 and TRBJ2-2, with 10 bases aligning to TRBD1. The CDR3 extends over 14 amino acids. V lost 8 bases, J lost 2 bases, and 2 bases stayed unmatched. Germline V lookup: CDR1 LNHDA, CDR2 SQIVND (reference sequence). The DNA of the CDR3 is TGTGCCAGTCGACAGGGGGCAAACACCGGGGAGCTGTTTTTT. Translated, it gives CASRQGANTGELFF.

The genes are TRBV18 and TRBJ2-7; D is possibly TRBD2 (5 bases). Germline loops: CDR1 KGHSH, CDR2 LQKENI. The CDR3 length is 17 residues. V dropped 3 bases and J dropped 2 bases, with 20 bases sitting between them. In DNA, the CDR3 is TGTGCCAGCTCACCCCAACCTGGCCTTGTCGGGACCTACGAGCAGTACTTC. Amino acid sequence: CASSPQPGLVGTYEQYF. The variable domain in full, with the rest retrieved from reference TRBV18 and TRBJ2-7, is NAGVMQNPRHLVRRRGQEARLRCSPMKGHSHVYWYRQLPEEGLKFMVYLQKENIIDESGMPKERFSAEFPKEGPSILRIQQVVRGDSAAYFCASSPQPGLVGTYEQYFGPGTRLTVT.